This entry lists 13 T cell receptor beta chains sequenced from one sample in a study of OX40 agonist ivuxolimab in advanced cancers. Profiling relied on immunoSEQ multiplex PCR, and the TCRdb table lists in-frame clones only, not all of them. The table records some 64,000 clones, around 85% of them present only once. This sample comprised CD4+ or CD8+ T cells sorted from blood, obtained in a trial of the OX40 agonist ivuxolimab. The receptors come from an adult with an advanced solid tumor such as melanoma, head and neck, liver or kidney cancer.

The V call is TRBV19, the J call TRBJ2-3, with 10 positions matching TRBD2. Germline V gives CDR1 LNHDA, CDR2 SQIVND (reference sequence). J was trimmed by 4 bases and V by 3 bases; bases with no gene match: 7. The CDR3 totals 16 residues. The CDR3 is CASSIASGRVADTQYF. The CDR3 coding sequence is TGTGCCAGTAGTATCGCCAGCGGGAGGGTCGCAGATACGCAGTATTTT.

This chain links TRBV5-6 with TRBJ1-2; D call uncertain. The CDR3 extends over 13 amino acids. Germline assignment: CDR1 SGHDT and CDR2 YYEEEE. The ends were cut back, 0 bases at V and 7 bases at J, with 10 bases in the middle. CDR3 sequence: CASSLAGWSGYTF. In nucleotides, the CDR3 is TGTGCCAGCAGCTTGGCCGGCTGGAGTGGCTACACCTTC. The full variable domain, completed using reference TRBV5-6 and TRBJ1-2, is DAGVTQSPTHLIKTRGQQVTLRCSPKSGHDTVSWYQQALGQGPQFIFQYYEEEERQRGNFPDRFSGHQFPNYSSELNVNALLLGDSALYLCASSLAGWSGYTFGSGTRLTVV.

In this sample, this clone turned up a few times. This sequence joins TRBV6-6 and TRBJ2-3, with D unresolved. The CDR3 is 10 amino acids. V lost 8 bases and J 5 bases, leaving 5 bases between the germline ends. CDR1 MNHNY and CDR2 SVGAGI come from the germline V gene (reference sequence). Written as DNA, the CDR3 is TGTGCCAGCGGGGTAGATACGCAGTATTTT. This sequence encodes CASGVDTQYF.

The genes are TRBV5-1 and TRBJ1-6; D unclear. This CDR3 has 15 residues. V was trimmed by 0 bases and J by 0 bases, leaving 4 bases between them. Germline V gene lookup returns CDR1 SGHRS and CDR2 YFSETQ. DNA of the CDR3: TGCGCCAGCAGCTTGGAGTCCTCCTATAATTCACCCCTCCACTTT. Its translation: CASSLESSYNSPLHF.

CDR3 bases: TGTGCCAGCAGTGAAAGGACAGTATCCTATGGCTACACCTTC. This gives the protein CASSERTVSYGYTF. The chain links TRBV6-5 to TRBJ1-2, with D maybe TRBD1 (6 bases). CDR3 length: 14 residues. V was shortened by 5 bases and J by 4 bases, with 14 bases between the two germline ends. Germline CDR1 and CDR2: MNHEY and SVGAGI.

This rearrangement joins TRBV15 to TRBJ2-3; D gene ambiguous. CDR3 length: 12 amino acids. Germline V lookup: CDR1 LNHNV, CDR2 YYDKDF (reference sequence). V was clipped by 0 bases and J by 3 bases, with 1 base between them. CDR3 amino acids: CATSRETDTQYF. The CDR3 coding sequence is TGTGCCACCAGCAGAGAGACAGATACGCAGTATTTT.

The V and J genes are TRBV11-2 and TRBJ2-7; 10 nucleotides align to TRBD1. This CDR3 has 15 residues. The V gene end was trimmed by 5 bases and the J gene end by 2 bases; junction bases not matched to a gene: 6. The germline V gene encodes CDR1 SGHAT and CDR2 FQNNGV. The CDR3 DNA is TGTGCCAGCAGCCCGACAGGGGGCCGCCCCTACGAGCAGTACTTC. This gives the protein CASSPTGGRPYEQYF. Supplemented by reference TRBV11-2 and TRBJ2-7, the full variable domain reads EAGVAQSPRYKIIEKRQSVAFWCNPISGHATLYWYQQILGQGPKLLIQFQNNGVVDDSQLPKDRFSAERLKGVDSTLKIQPAKLEDSAVYLCASSPTGGRPYEQYFGPGTRLTVT.

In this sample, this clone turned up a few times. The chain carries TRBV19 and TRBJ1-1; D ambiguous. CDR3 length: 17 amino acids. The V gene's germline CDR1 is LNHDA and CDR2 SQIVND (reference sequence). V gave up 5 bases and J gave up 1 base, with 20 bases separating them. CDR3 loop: CASSYLPSRIGNTEAFF. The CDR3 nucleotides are TGTGCCAGTAGTTACCTCCCCTCCCGCATCGGGAACACTGAAGCTTTCTTT. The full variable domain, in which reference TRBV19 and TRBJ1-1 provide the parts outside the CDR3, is DGGITQSPKYLFRKEGQNVTLSCEQNLNHDAMYWYRQDPGQGLRLIYYSQIVNDFQKGDIAEGYSVSREKKESFPLTVTSAQKNPTAFYLCASSYLPSRIGNTEAFFGQGTRLTVV.

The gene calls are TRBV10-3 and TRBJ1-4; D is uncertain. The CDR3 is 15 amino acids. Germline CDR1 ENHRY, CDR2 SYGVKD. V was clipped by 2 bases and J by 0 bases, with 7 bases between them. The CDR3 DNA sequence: TGTGCCATCAGTGAGAGCGTTGCAACTAATGAAAAACTGTTTTTT. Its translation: CAISESVATNEKLFF.

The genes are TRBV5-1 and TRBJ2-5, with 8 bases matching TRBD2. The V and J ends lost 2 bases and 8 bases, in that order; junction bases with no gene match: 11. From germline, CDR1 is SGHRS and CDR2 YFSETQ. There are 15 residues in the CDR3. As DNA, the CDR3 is TGCGCCAGCAGCTTAGCGGGAGAGGGGGTGGAAACCCAGTACTTC. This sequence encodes CASSLAGEGVETQYF.

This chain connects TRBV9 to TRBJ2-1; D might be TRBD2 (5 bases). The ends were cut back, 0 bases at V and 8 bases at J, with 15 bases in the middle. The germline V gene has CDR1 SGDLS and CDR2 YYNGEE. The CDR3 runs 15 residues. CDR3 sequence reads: CASSVAIGGLYEQFF. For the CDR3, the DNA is TGTGCCAGCAGCGTAGCGATAGGCGGGCTCTATGAGCAGTTCTTC.

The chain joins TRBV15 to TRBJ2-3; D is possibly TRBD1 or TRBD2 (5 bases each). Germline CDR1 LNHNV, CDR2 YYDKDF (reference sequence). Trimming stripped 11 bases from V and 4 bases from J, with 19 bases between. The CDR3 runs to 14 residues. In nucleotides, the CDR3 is TGTGCCCCAAAAGGTCGGGACGAGGCAGATACGCAGTATTTT. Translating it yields CAPKGRDEADTQYF. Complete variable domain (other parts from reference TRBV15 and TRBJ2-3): DAMVIQNPRYQVTQFGKPVTLSCSQTLNHNVMYWYQQKSSQAPKLLFHYYDKDFNNEADTPDNFQSRRPNTSFCFLDIRSPGLGDTAMYLCAPKGRDEADTQYFGPGTRLTVL.

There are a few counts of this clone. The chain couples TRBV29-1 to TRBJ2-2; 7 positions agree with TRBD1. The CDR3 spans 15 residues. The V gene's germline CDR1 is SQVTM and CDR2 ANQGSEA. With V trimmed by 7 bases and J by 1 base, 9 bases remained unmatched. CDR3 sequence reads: CSATRDSLNTGELFF. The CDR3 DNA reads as TGCAGCGCAACCAGGGACAGTCTGAACACCGGGGAGCTGTTTTTT.